These 21 T cell receptor beta chains were sequenced from one sample in a study of regulatory T cells in long-lasting Graves disease. As to time point: newly diagnosed GD, antithyroid drugs for less than 3 months. The TCR library used RNA extracted from PBMCs. With iRepertoire HTBI primers and Arm-PCR of CDR3 regions, TCR beta libraries were built. TCRdb reprocessed the multiplex PCR reads via MiXCR and lists one record per CDR3 protein. The table records 680,000 or so distinct CDR3 sequences, 15% to 20% of them present only once. Another study also made use of these data, one on T cells in Graves' hyperthyroidism and ophthalmopathy.

Sequencing was performed on peripheral blood mononuclear cells (PBMCs), taken at new diagnosis, from a patient treated with antithyroid drugs. The receptors stem from a woman aged 30 to 39 with Graves disease.

This clonotype was found many times. Here the CDR3 reads CSVRGQDGETQYF. CDR3 bases: TGCAGCGTAAGAGGACAGGATGGCGAGACCCAGTACTTC. This sequence joins TRBV29-1 and TRBJ2-5, with TRBD1 identical over 7 bases. The CDR3 extends over 13 amino acids. J gave up 5 bases and V 6 bases, and 9 bases lay outside the gene matches. Germline-derived CDR1 and CDR2 are SQVTM and ANQGSEA.

In its sample, this clonotype was seen many times. The chain recombines TRBV2 with TRBJ1-2; the D is unclear. CDR3 length equals 11 residues. Per the germline V gene, CDR1 is SNHLY and CDR2 is FYNNEI. The germline V and J ends were trimmed by 4 bases and 6 bases, with 6 bases remaining between them. Written as DNA, the CDR3 is TGTGCCAGCAGTGTCTTTGATGGCTACACCTTC. Protein: CASSVFDGYTF.

This clonotype was detected ten times or more. The chain employs TRBV27 and TRBJ1-4; possibly TRBD1 for D (5 bases). V lost 9 bases, J lost 0 bases, and 11 bases lay in between. Per germline, CDR1 MNHEY and CDR2 SMNVEV (reference sequence). CDR3 size: 14 residues. The CDR3 loop is CASRQFATNEKLFF. The CDR3 bases are TGTGCCAGTCGACAGTTTGCAACTAATGAAAAACTGTTTTTT.

The table lists this clonotype with a few counts. The chain uses TRBV5-8 and TRBJ1-2; D is unresolved. The CDR3 consists of 14 residues. V lost 4 bases and J lost 1, with 11 bases in between. CDR1 is SGHTS and CDR2 is YDEGEE in the germline V gene. The CDR3: CASSPAWGNYGYTF. CDR3 DNA: TGTGCCAGCAGCCCCGCCTGGGGTAACTATGGCTACACCTTC.

This clonotype was observed a few times. This chain joins TRBV20-1 and TRBJ2-2; D may be TRBD2 (5 bases). Trimming removed 4 bases at V and 9 bases at J, with 21 bases between. Germline lookup yields CDR1 DFQATT and CDR2 SNEGSKA (reference sequence). This CDR3 contains 15 residues. Here the CDR3 reads CSATHNPLGVRELFF. The CDR3 DNA reads as TGCAGTGCTACCCATAACCCGTTGGGAGTCCGGGAGCTGTTTTTT.

This clonotype was detected only a few times. Written as DNA, the CDR3 is TGCGCCAGCAGCTTGGTAGTAGCGGGACACCAAGAGACCCAGTACTTC. Its translation: CASSLVVAGHQETQYF. This chain joins TRBV5-1 and TRBJ2-5; 8 positions agree with TRBD2. V lost 0 bases and J lost 0; bases outside the gene matches: 4. Germline V CDR1 and CDR2: SGHRS, YFSETQ. The CDR3 contains 16 residues.

This clonotype appeared a few times. The CDR3 nucleotides are TGCGCCAGCAGCTTGGGTCTCTCTGACTCTGGAAACACCATATATTTT. Its protein product is CASSLGLSDSGNTIYF. The chain is built from TRBV5-1 and TRBJ1-3; D gene unclear. The germline CDR1 and CDR2 sequences are SGHRS and YFSETQ. This CDR3 is built from 16 residues. Trimming took 0 bases from V and 0 from J, leaving 10 bases between them.

V is TRBV18 and J is TRBJ1-4, with D uncertain. This CDR3 has 14 amino acids. With 4 bases removed from V and 5 bases from J, the gap between germline ends came to 11 bases. Germline V gives CDR1 KGHSH, CDR2 LQKENI. CDR3 protein: CASSRIKGNEKLFF. The CDR3 nucleotides are TGTGCCAGCTCACGGATAAAAGGGAATGAAAAACTGTTTTTT.

This clonotype showed up many times. The chain combines TRBV11-2 with TRBJ2-7; D possibly corresponds to TRBD2 (6 bases). V was trimmed by 1 base and J by 0 bases, leaving 10 bases between them. The V gene's germline CDR1 is SGHAT and CDR2 FQNNGV. CDR3 length: 15 amino acids. The CDR3 sequence: CASSLVVGSSYEQYF. CDR3 bases: TGTGCCAGCAGCTTAGTAGTCGGGAGCTCCTACGAGCAGTACTTC.

This clonotype was found a few times. It may be a read error: a sequence one base away is much more abundant. This chain links TRBV2 with TRBJ2-1; the D call may be TRBD1 or TRBD2 (5 bases each). Looked up from germline, CDR1 is SNHLY and CDR2 is FYNNEI. The CDR3 contains 14 residues. The CDR3 region is CASSEGGAYNGQFF. The CDR3 nucleotides are TGTGCCAGCAGTGAAGGAGGGGCCTACAATGGGCAGTTCTTC.

Only a few counts were recorded for this clonotype. The chain has TRBV20-1 and TRBJ1-1; D uncertain. The CDR3 length is 16 residues. Germline lookup yields CDR1 DFQATT and CDR2 SNEGSKA (reference sequence). Between the trimmed V and J ends, which lost 1 base and 2 bases, there was a span of 17 bases. The chain's CDR3 is CSARVSPRTINTEAFF. CDR3 coding DNA: TGCAGTGCTAGAGTCAGTCCCCGGACCATCAACACTGAAGCTTTCTTT.

This clonotype appeared many times. V and J are TRBV7-9 and TRBJ1-1, with D possibly matching TRBD1 (5 bases). The CDR3 is 15 amino acids. CDR1 is SEHNR and CDR2 is FQNEAQ in the germline V gene (reference sequence). The V gene lost 2 bases and the J gene lost 0 bases, with 10 bases spanning the gap. This chain's CDR3 is CASSLHGGMNTEAFF. CDR3 sequence (DNA): TGTGCCAGCAGCTTACACGGGGGTATGAACACTGAAGCTTTCTTT.

This clonotype was seen at least ten times. V usage is TRBV12-3 or TRBV12-4 and J usage is TRBJ1-5; no clear D. CDR3 length: 12 amino acids. V shed 7 bases and J shed 3 bases, with 7 bases lying between them. The CDR3 nucleotides are TGTGCCAGCACCCTGGACAATCAGCCCCAGCATTTT. Protein product: CASTLDNQPQHF.

The sample holds many counts of this clonotype. V usage is TRBV12-3 or TRBV12-4 and J usage is TRBJ1-3; D ambiguous. V dropped 8 bases and J dropped 0 bases, with 11 bases sitting between them. The CDR3 spans 14 residues. The CDR3 nucleotides are TGTGCCAGCTCTCTGTCTGCCTCTGGAAACACCATATATTTT. Its protein product is CASSLSASGNTIYF.

The chain is built from TRBV29-1 and TRBJ1-6; 8 bases agree with TRBD1. CDR3 length: 13 residues. CDR1 is SQVTM, CDR2 ANQGSEA, per germline. V was clipped by 6 bases and J by 7 bases; unmatched bases: 5. The CDR3 region has the DNA TGCAGCGTCGGTACAGGGGGGAATTCACCCCTCCACTTT. Protein sequence: CSVGTGGNSPLHF.

This clonotype was seen only a few times. The rearrangement joins TRBV5-1 to TRBJ2-7, with 12 nucleotides matching TRBD2. In germline, CDR1 is SGHRS, CDR2 YFSETQ. Trimming took 4 bases from V and 4 from J; bases not matched to a gene: 9. CDR3 length equals 16 residues. CDR3 nucleotide sequence: TGCGCCAGCAGCCCCGGGACTAGCGGGCCCCTTTACGAGCAGTACTTC. Translation gives CASSPGTSGPLYEQYF.

This clonotype was recorded many times. The V and J genes are TRBV12-5 and TRBJ1-2, with D perhaps matching TRBD1 (5 bases). Per the germline V gene, CDR1 is LGHNT and CDR2 is FRNRAP. Trimming cost V 5 bases and J 4 bases, with 11 bases left between them. The CDR3 has 13 residues. The CDR3 DNA reads as TGTGCTAGTGGTGAACCGGGGCCCTATGGCTACACCTTC. Its translation is CASGEPGPYGYTF.

This clonotype has ten or more counts. V usage is TRBV7-9 and J usage is TRBJ2-7, with a tentative D call TRBD2 (6 bases). V dropped 9 bases and J dropped 1 base, with 10 bases sitting between them. CDR3 length equals 12 residues. CDR1 is SEHNR, CDR2 FQNEAQ, per germline (reference sequence). The CDR3 is CASAGTSYEQYF. DNA of the CDR3: TGTGCCAGTGCCGGGACTTCCTACGAGCAGTACTTC.

The CDR3 sequence: CASSRGLAGGPGDTQYF. Here the CDR3 DNA reads TGCGCCAGCAGTCGCGGACTAGCGGGAGGGCCCGGAGATACGCAGTATTTT. The chain recombines TRBV5-1 with TRBJ2-3; 15 bases agree with TRBD2. The CDR3 extends over 17 amino acids. Trimming at V came to 5 bases and at J to 5 bases, leaving 9 bases not matched to a gene. The germline V gene has CDR1 SGHRS and CDR2 YFSETQ. Combining the CDR3 with reference TRBV5-1 and TRBJ2-3 gives the whole variable domain KAGVTQTPRYLIKTRGQQVTLSCSPISGHRSVSWYQQTPGQGLQFLFEYFSETQRNKGNFPGRFSGRQFSNSRSEMNVSTLELGDSALYLCASSRGLAGGPGDTQYFGPGTRLTVL.

The rearrangement joins TRBV28 to TRBJ1-5; D might be TRBD1 (6 bases). The CDR3 is made up of 15 amino acids. Between the trimmed V and J ends, which lost 6 bases and 5 bases, there was a span of 17 bases. Germline CDR1 and CDR2: MDHEN and SYDVKM. As DNA, the CDR3 is TGTGCCAGCAGCCCACATACCGGACAGTATCAGCCCCAGCATTTT. This translates into CASSPHTGQYQPQHF.

At least ten counts were recorded for this clonotype. In nucleotides, the CDR3 is TGCAGTGGGCAGCCTTCCAATCAGCCCCAGCATTTT. Encoded protein: CSGQPSNQPQHF. The chain is built from TRBV20-1 and TRBJ1-5, with D unclear. Germline-derived CDR1 and CDR2 are DFQATT and SNEGSKA (reference sequence). This CDR3 is 12 amino acids long. V shed 7 bases and J shed 3 bases, with 10 bases lying between them.